This is a list of T cell receptor beta chains from one sample in a study of sequential checkpoint blockade in melanoma. Clones were read by immunoSEQ multiplex PCR, and TCRdb kept only the in-frame ones, dropping some. Of approximately 4,500 clones in the sample, roughly a fifth were seen once. Specimen: tumor tissue (inferred from file names), collected from a patient given nivolumab and ipilimumab in sequence. The receptors were sampled from a human donor with melanoma. Both conserved end residues are part of each CDR3. D genes are given only for firm matches. Clone size, where shown, is once, few, many, or a class for clones that have expanded.

J gene,CDR3 length,V gene,D gene,clone size,CDR3 DNA,CDR3 protein
TRBJ2-5,15,TRBV18,.,.,TGTGCCAGCTCACCGGCCGAGGGCAAACAAGAGACCCAGTACTTC,CASSPAEGKQETQYF
TRBJ1-1,13,TRBV6-8,TRBD1,few,TGTGCCAGCAGCAGGGGGCTAGTGGGTGAAGCTTTCTTT,CASSRGLVGEAFF
TRBJ2-3,14,TRBV11-3,.,many,TGTGCCAGCAGCTTTAGGGGGACCACAGATACGCAGTATTTT,CASSFRGTTDTQYF
TRBJ2-2,13,TRBV6-8,.,.,TGTGCCAGCAGCCCCCAACTCGCCGGGGAGCTGTTTTTT,CASSPQLAGELFF
TRBJ1-5,15,TRBV19,.,.,TGTGCCAGTAGGTCGGGGGAGGGGAGCAATCAGCCCCAGCATTTT,CASRSGEGSNQPQHF
TRBJ2-5,12,TRBV6-8,.,few,TGTGCCAGCAGTGCACTAAAAGAGACCCAGTACTTC,CASSALKETQYF
TRBJ2-7,16,TRBV4-1,TRBD1,.,TGCGCCAGCAGCCAAGACAATGACAGGGGAAACTACGAGCAGTACTTC,CASSQDNDRGNYEQYF
TRBJ2-1,15,TRBV28,TRBD2,few,TGTGCCAGCGGGAGAGCGGGGGGACTCTACAATGAGCAGTTCTTC,CASGRAGGLYNEQFF
TRBJ1-5,17,TRBV11-3,.,medium-sized,TGTGCCAGCAGCCCCAAAGGGAGTACTTATAGCAATCAGCCCCAGCATTTT,CASSPKGSTYSNQPQHF
TRBJ1-2,14,TRBV25-1,.,.,TGTGCCAGCAGTGCCGGGCTTAAGGGGCATGGCTACACCTTC,CASSAGLKGHGYTF
TRBJ2-7,15,TRBV5-1,.,few,TGCGCCAGCAGCGCCCTAAGGGGAAGCTCCTACGAGCAGTACTTC,CASSALRGSSYEQYF
TRBJ2-3,17,TRBV10-3,TRBD1,few,TGTGCCATCAGTGAGTCTGGGACAGGGGGGAGCACAGATACGCAGTATTTT,CAISESGTGGSTDTQYF
TRBJ1-1,14,TRBV11-3,TRBD1,many,TGTGCCAGCAGCTTGGACAGGGGGCTCGCTGAAGCTTTCTTT,CASSLDRGLAEAFF
TRBJ1-4,15,TRBV6-8,.,.,TGTGCCAGCAGGGGTCTCGGGGGACGAAATGAAAAACTGTTTTTT,CASRGLGGRNEKLFF
TRBJ1-1,15,TRBV6-8,.,few,TGTGCCAGCAGTCTCTCGGCGGGGCCCGGAAGTGAAGCTTTCTTT,CASSLSAGPGSEAFF
TRBJ2-5,16,TRBV6-8,TRBD1,.,TGTGCCAGCAGTTCCCCCGGACAGGGATACCAAGAGACCCAGTACTTC,CASSSPGQGYQETQYF
TRBJ2-3,15,TRBV9,.,medium-sized,TGTGCCAGCAGCGTAGGAACAACGCCCTCGGATACGCAGTATTTT,CASSVGTTPSDTQYF
TRBJ1-6,12,TRBV28,.,.,TGTGCCAGCAGTCGACACGAATCACCCCTCCACTTT,CASSRHESPLHF
TRBJ1-6,15,TRBV2,.,many,TGTGCCAGCAGTGAAGCGCAGGGTACTAATTCACCCCTCCACTTT,CASSEAQGTNSPLHF
TRBJ2-2,14,TRBV9,TRBD1,.,TGTGCCAGCAGCCAGGGACAGTTCACCGGGGAGCTGTTTTTT,CASSQGQFTGELFF
TRBJ1-4,16,TRBV28,TRBD1,few,TGTGCCAGCAGCCGGACACCCGGGACAGTAAATGAAAAACTGTTTTTT,CASSRTPGTVNEKLFF
TRBJ1-4,14,TRBV25-1,.,.,TGTGCCAGCAGTGATGGGGCTCCTAATGAAAAACTGTTTTTT,CASSDGAPNEKLFF
TRBJ1-3,16,TRBV19,TRBD1,.,TGTGCCAGTAAGGACAGGGCCATAATCTCTGGAAACACCATATATTTT,CASKDRAIISGNTIYF
TRBJ1-2,15,TRBV28,.,few,TGTGCCAGTTTTTCCCCGGGGGGGGCAGTGAGTGGCTACACCTTC,CASFSPGGAVSGYTF
TRBJ2-3,14,TRBV6-8,.,medium-sized,TGTGCCAGCAAGGGGATAAGGGGGGCAGATACGCAGTATTTT,CASKGIRGADTQYF
TRBJ1-1,15,TRBV18,TRBD1,.,TGTGCCAGTTCGACAGGGGCCGACTTGAACACTGAAGCTTTCTTT,CASSTGADLNTEAFF
TRBJ1-1,16,TRBV18,.,.,TGTGCCAGCTCGTCGGGACACCCGAGAGTAAACACTGAAGCTTTCTTT,CASSSGHPRVNTEAFF
TRBJ2-2,14,TRBV5-1,.,few,TGCGCCAGCAGCCGGTCCGAGGGGTACGGGGAGCTGTTTTTT,CASSRSEGYGELFF
TRBJ1-1,13,TRBV9,.,.,TGTGCCAGCAGCGCCCGACAGAACACTGAAGCTTTCTTT,CASSARQNTEAFF
TRBJ1-6,15,TRBV11-3,TRBD1,many,TGTGCCAGCAGCCGAGAGGGACAGCCTAATTCACCCCTCCACTTT,CASSREGQPNSPLHF
TRBJ2-3,13,TRBV4-1,.,few,TGCGCCAGCAGCCAAGATCTGGCAGATACGCAGTATTTT,CASSQDLADTQYF
TRBJ1-6,13,TRBV18,.,.,TGTGCCAGCTCACCGCCAGGGTCTCAGATCGTCCACTTT,CASSPPGSQIVHF
TRBJ2-3,15,TRBV5-1,TRBD2,.,TGCGCCAGCAGCCTGAGCGGGGGGGACGCAGATACGCAGTATTTT,CASSLSGGDADTQYF
TRBJ2-1,14,TRBV6-8,.,.,TGTGCCAGCAGCTCCTCCCTGGGGGCTGTTGAGCAGTTCTTC,CASSSSLGAVEQFF
TRBJ1-3,17,TRBV18,.,once,TGTGCCAGCTCCCCCAACGCCCCAGGGGTCGCTGGAAACACCATATATTTT,CASSPNAPGVAGNTIYF
TRBJ2-2,16,TRBV11-3,TRBD1,many,TGTGCCAGCAGCTTAGGCGGGACAGGGGGCCCCGGGGAGCTGTTTTTT,CASSLGGTGGPGELFF
TRBJ1-1,15,TRBV12-2,.,medium-sized,TGTGCCGCAGAAAACAGGGGTCGACGGGACACTGAAGCTTTCTTT,CAAENRGRRDTEAFF
TRBJ2-5,15,TRBV19,.,large,TGTGCCAGTAGACTCCGGGACGCGTTGGGTGAGACCCAGTACTTC,CASRLRDALGETQYF
TRBJ2-2,16,TRBV5-1,TRBD1,.,TGCGCCAGCAGCCAACAGGGACAGGGGAAGGCCGGGGAGCTGTTTTTT,CASSQQGQGKAGELFF
TRBJ2-3,13,TRBV7-1,.,many,TGTGCCAGCAGCCCAAACTCCCCAGATACGCAGTATTTT,CASSPNSPDTQYF
TRBJ1-5,14,TRBV29-1,TRBD1,.,TGCAGCGTTGGAGGGACGGACAGGAATCAGCCCCAGCATTTT,CSVGGTDRNQPQHF
TRBJ1-3,15,TRBV5-1,.,once,TGCGCCAGCAGCTTAGGCGCGACCTCTGGAAACACCATATATTTT,CASSLGATSGNTIYF
TRBJ2-7,13,TRBV18,.,.,TGTGCCAGCTCACCAATCCCCGGCTACGAGCAGTACTTC,CASSPIPGYEQYF
TRBJ1-3,17,TRBV6-8,TRBD1,.,TGTGCCAGCAGGCTGACAGGGGGAAGGGGTTCTGGAAACACCATATATTTT,CASRLTGGRGSGNTIYF
TRBJ1-2,15,TRBV11-3,.,medium-sized,TGTGCCAGCAGCCGGGGAGACGCAACTAACTATGGCTACACCTTC,CASSRGDATNYGYTF
TRBJ1-1,13,TRBV6-8,.,few,TGTGCCAGCAGCCCGGGACACTACACTGAAGCTTTCTTT,CASSPGHYTEAFF
TRBJ1-5,14,TRBV6-1,.,.,TGTGCCAGCAGTGAAGGGAGTATGATCAAGCCCCAGCATTTT,CASSEGSMIKPQHF
TRBJ2-5,12,TRBV6-8,.,.,TGTGCCAGCCATACCGGTGCGGAGACCCAGTACTTC,CASHTGAETQYF
TRBJ1-2,17,TRBV9,.,few,TGTGCCAGCAGCGTAGGGCCCCTGGGCGAAAGTAACTATGGCTACACCTTC,CASSVGPLGESNYGYTF
TRBJ2-1,14,TRBV10-3,.,medium-sized,TGTGCCATCAGTGAGTCCACTAGTTTGGATGAGCAGTTCTTC,CAISESTSLDEQFF
TRBJ2-2,15,TRBV9,TRBD2,medium-sized,TGTGCCAGCAGCGCTGGGACTACCCCAGGGGGGGAGCTGTTTTTT,CASSAGTTPGGELFF
TRBJ2-7,12,TRBV28,.,.,TGTGCCAGCAGTGCTGGCTACAACGAGCAGTACTTC,CASSAGYNEQYF
TRBJ2-5,17,TRBV11-3,TRBD2,many,TGTGCCAGCAGCTTGGGGCTAGCGGGGGGGCAGCGAGAGACCCAGTACTTC,CASSLGLAGGQRETQYF
TRBJ2-3,16,TRBV19,TRBD2,large,TGTGCCAGTAGTCATCTTAGCGGGGGGTCCACAGATACGCAGTATTTT,CASSHLSGGSTDTQYF
TRBJ1-1,14,TRBV11-3,.,many,TGTGCCAGCAGCCCGGAGGCCAGGGAGGAGGTAGCTTTCTTT,CASSPEAREEVAFF